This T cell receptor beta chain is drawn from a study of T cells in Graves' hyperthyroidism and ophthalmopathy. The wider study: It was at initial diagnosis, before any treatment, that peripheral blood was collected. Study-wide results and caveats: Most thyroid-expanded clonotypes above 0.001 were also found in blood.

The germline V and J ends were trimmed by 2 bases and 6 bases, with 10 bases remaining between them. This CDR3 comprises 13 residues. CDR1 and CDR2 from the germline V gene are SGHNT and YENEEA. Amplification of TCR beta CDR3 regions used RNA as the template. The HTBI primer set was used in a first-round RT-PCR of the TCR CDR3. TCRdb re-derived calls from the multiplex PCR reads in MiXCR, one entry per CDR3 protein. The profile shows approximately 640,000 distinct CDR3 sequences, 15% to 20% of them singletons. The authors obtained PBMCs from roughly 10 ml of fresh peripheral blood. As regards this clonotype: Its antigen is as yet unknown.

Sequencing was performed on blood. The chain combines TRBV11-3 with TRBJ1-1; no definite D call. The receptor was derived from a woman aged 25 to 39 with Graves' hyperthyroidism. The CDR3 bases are TGTGCCAGCAGCTTACTCGGCCAGGCTGAAGCTTTCTTT. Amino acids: CASSLLGQAEAFF.